The entry that follows covers one T cell receptor (beta chain) sequence. Its target is not known. A junction end diverges from the germline sequence, so it may reflect a read error. The data derive from a study of cytomegalovirus exposure and HLA in healthy donors. Overall study findings and caveats: Later on, an analysis tied 15,000 to 20,000 TCR beta sequences to HLA alleles at 0.05 false discovery rate.

Germline V gene sequence: CDR1 SSHAT, CDR2 FNYEAQ (reference sequence). The CDR3 length is 15 residues. The PCR employed 60 Vbeta primers together with 13 Jbeta primers. Sequencing used immunoSEQ multiplex PCR; TCRdb keeps in-frame clones, though not all of them. Of roughly 120,000 clones listed, roughly 80% are singletons. The chain employs TRBV7-7 and TRBJ2-3, with 8 bases matching TRBD2. The receptor was derived from a woman between 40 and 50 years old in good health and CMV-seropositive. The sample was PBMCs. CDR3: CASSPRGGLTDTQYF. The CDR3 coding sequence is TGTGCTAGCAGCCCCCGGGGGGGGCTCACAGATACGCAGTATTTT.